The 14 T cell receptor beta chains listed next were all sequenced from one sample in a study of PD-1 blockade in classical Hodgkin lymphoma. The patients all showed relapse after autologous stem cell transplantation, while their brentuximab vedotin exposure varied. The protocol was immunoSEQ multiplex PCR, while the TCRdb copy is restricted to in-frame clones and leaves out a portion. Of tens of thousands of clones in the sample, 65% to 85% were seen once. The sample in question was peripheral blood mononuclear cells (PBMCs), obtained at baseline. These receptors originate from a human donor with classical Hodgkin lymphoma.

The gene calls are TRBV25-1 and TRBJ1-2; TRBD1 is a possible D gene (6 bases). Germline CDR1 MGHDK, CDR2 SYGVNS. V lost 1 base to trimming and J lost 6 bases, with 12 bases between them. The CDR3 is 14 residues long. CDR3 protein: CASSESTGADGYTF. CDR3 DNA sequence: TGTGCCAGCAGTGAATCGACGGGGGCGGATGGCTACACCTTC.

This clone was seen a single time. The chain couples TRBV5-1 to TRBJ1-1, with D possibly TRBD1 on 6 matching bases. The CDR3 is made up of 15 amino acids. V lost 1 base and J lost 2, with 12 bases in between. From germline, CDR1 is SGHRS and CDR2 YFSETQ. The CDR3 coding sequence is TGCGCCAGCAGCTTGACAGGGAAGAGAAACACTGAAGCTTTCTTT. Amino acids: CASSLTGKRNTEAFF.

The rearrangement links TRBV23-1 to TRBJ2-7, with a weak D call TRBD2 (5 bases). TRBV23-1 is treated as an ORF (open reading frame) with a function not yet certain. Trimming removed 2 bases at V and 5 bases at J, with 22 bases between. CDR3 size: 17 residues. This CDR3 is CASSQAETRGRNNEQYF. CDR3 DNA: TGCGCCAGCAGTCAAGCGGAGACCCGGGGAAGAAACAACGAGCAGTACTTC.

The V gene is TRBV6-1, the J gene TRBJ1-5; 7 bases map to TRBD1. This CDR3 region has 12 residues. The germline gives CDR1 MNHNS, CDR2 SASEGT. The CDR3 is CATGVDDQPQHF. Written as DNA, the CDR3 is TGTGCTACAGGGGTGGACGATCAGCCCCAGCATTTT.

The chain couples TRBV6-6 to TRBJ1-2; possible D gene TRBD1, 6 bases. CDR1 and CDR2 (germline): MNHNY, SVGAGI (reference sequence). V was pared by 0 bases and J by 8 bases, with 13 bases between. This CDR3 is built from 14 residues. The CDR3 DNA follows: TGTGCCAGCAGTTACTCAAGACAGGAGGACGGCTACACCTTC. Amino acid sequence: CASSYSRQEDGYTF.

The chain combines TRBV5-1 with TRBJ1-5; TRBD1 is a possible D gene (5 bases). This CDR3 has 15 amino acids. CDR1 SGHRS and CDR2 YFSETQ come from the germline V gene. Trimming left V 4 bases short and J 6 bases short, with 17 bases between. The CDR3 sequence is CASSPWGDVSQPQHF. CDR3 DNA sequence: TGCGCCAGCAGCCCTTGGGGGGACGTTAGTCAGCCCCAGCATTTT.

The chain links TRBV19 to TRBJ2-7; 8 bases fit TRBD1. In germline, CDR1 is LNHDA, CDR2 SQIVND (reference sequence). The CDR3 runs to 13 residues. With 11 bases clipped from V and 5 bases from J, the junction kept 11 bases outside the gene matches. Here the CDR3 DNA reads TGTGCCCCCGCGTACAGGGGGAAAGACGAGCAGTACTTC. Residues: CAPAYRGKDEQYF.

The V and J genes are TRBV7-8 and TRBJ2-7; possibly TRBD1 for D (6 bases). V lost 7 bases to trimming and J lost 2 bases, with 21 bases between them. The CDR3 consists of 16 residues. CDR1 is SGHVS and CDR2 is FQNEAQ in the germline V gene. The CDR3 is CASTRGGTGQAYEQYF. The CDR3, as DNA: TGTGCCAGCACCCGCGGAGGAACAGGGCAAGCCTACGAGCAGTACTTC.

This chain joins TRBV4-1 and TRBJ1-2; 7 bases align to TRBD1. CDR3 length equals 19 residues. CDR1 is MGHRA and CDR2 is YSYEKL in the germline V gene. The ends lost 0 bases at V and 0 bases at J; junction bases unmatched: 13. The DNA for the CDR3 is TGCGCCAGCAGCCAAGATGGAGGGGGGGACAGCACTACTAACTATGGCTACACCTTC. Translating gives CASSQDGGGDSTTNYGYTF.

The V gene is TRBV5-1, the J gene TRBJ2-3; D remains ambiguous. Trimming stripped 7 bases from V and 2 bases from J, with 17 bases between. Germline assignment: CDR1 SGHRS and CDR2 YFSETQ. The CDR3 sequence is 15 residues long. The DNA of the CDR3 is TGCGCCAGCTCAATCGCAGACCAGGACACAGATACGCAGTATTTT. It yields the protein CASSIADQDTDTQYF.

This chain links TRBV6-9 with TRBJ1-6; perhaps TRBD1 as D (5 bases). Trimming stripped 5 bases from V and 10 bases from J, with 9 bases between. The germline V gene has CDR1 MNHGY and CDR2 SVAAGI. The CDR3 is 12 amino acids. The CDR3 sequence is CASSGGGSPLHF. For the CDR3, the DNA is TGTGCCAGCAGTGGGGGGGGATCACCCCTCCACTTT.

In DNA form, the CDR3 reads TGTGCCAGCAGTGACAGCTCTAGACGTTCACCCCTCCACTTT. It translates to CASSDSSRRSPLHF. The chain is built from TRBV9 and TRBJ1-6; tentatively, D is TRBD1 (5 bases). Between the trimmed V and J ends, which lost 5 bases and 9 bases, there was a span of 15 bases. The CDR3 spans 14 residues. CDR1 SGDLS and CDR2 YYNGEE come from the germline V gene.

The J gene is TRBJ2-7, the V gene TRBV10-2, with D unclear. The V end lost 2 bases, the J end lost 8 bases, and 10 bases lay between the germline ends. Germline V gene sequence: CDR1 WSHSY, CDR2 SAAADI. The CDR3 spans 12 residues. CDR3 in amino acids: CASSEETRKQYF. The DNA for the CDR3 is TGCGCCAGCAGTGAGGAAACGCGGAAGCAGTACTTC.

V and J are TRBV19 and TRBJ2-6; TRBD1 matches 7 bases. This CDR3 spans 18 amino acids. The germline CDR1 and CDR2 sequences are LNHDA and SQIVND (reference sequence). The trim removed 1 base at V and 6 bases at J, leaving 12 bases unmatched. CDR3 loop: CASSIGTGRLQEANVLTF. The CDR3 nucleotides are TGTGCCAGTAGTATAGGGACAGGCAGGCTGCAGGAGGCCAACGTCCTGACTTTC. Drawing the rest from reference TRBV19 and TRBJ2-6, the complete variable domain is DGGITQSPKYLFRKEGQNVTLSCEQNLNHDAMYWYRQDPGQGLRLIYYSQIVNDFQKGDIAEGYSVSREKKESFPLTVTSAQKNPTAFYLCASSIGTGRLQEANVLTFGAGSRLTVL.